These 23 T cell receptor beta chains were sequenced from one sample in a study of blood T cell repertoires in COVID-19. The table came from immunoSEQ multiplex PCR; TCRdb's copy has only in-frame clones and leaves some out. The data hold about 430,000 clones, with approximately 90% observed a single time. The sequenced sample consisted of PBMCs or T cells enriched from blood (not recorded which). The source of these receptors is a woman aged 18-30 years who had been exposed to COVID-19.

V gene TRBV6-5 combines with J gene TRBJ2-7, with unresolved D. There are 13 residues in the CDR3. CDR1 is MNHEY, CDR2 SVGAGI, per germline. Trimming removed 0 bases from V and 2 bases from J, with 5 bases in between. The CDR3 DNA sequence: TGTGCCAGCAGTTACTCGCGAACCTACGAGCAGTACTTC. It encodes CASSYSRTYEQYF.

The chain couples TRBV28 to TRBJ1-4; no clear D gene. This CDR3 region has 17 residues. Trimming removed 1 base from V and 0 bases from J, with 12 bases in between. The germline gives CDR1 MDHEN, CDR2 SYDVKM. The CDR3 nucleotides read TGTGCCAGCAGTTTATCAGTACCCCGGGCAACTAATGAAAAACTGTTTTTT. It specifies CASSLSVPRATNEKLFF.

A word on this clone: Other nucleotide sequences in the sample specify the same CDR3. The chain is built from TRBV7-3 and TRBJ2-3; D unresolved. The CDR3 has 14 residues. V lost 5 bases and J lost 1, with 10 bases in between. Looked up from germline, CDR1 is SGHTA and CDR2 is FQGTGA. The chain's CDR3 is CASSPGQGTDTQYF. As DNA, the CDR3 is TGTGCCAGCAGCCCTGGGCAAGGCACAGATACGCAGTATTTT.

This chain connects TRBV5-1 to TRBJ2-7, with 9 positions matching TRBD1. The CDR3 loop spans 18 amino acids. The germline gives CDR1 SGHRS, CDR2 YFSETQ. Unmatched junction bases numbered 14, after V lost 0 bases and J lost 4 bases. The CDR3 DNA follows: TGCGCCAGCAGCTTGGGGGCGACTTGGACAGGGGATGAGTACGAGCAGTACTTC. As protein: CASSLGATWTGDEYEQYF. Full variable domain (rest looked up from reference TRBV5-1 and TRBJ2-7): KAGVTQTPRYLIKTRGQQVTLSCSPISGHRSVSWYQQTPGQGLQFLFEYFSETQRNKGNFPGRFSGRQFSNSRSEMNVSTLELGDSALYLCASSLGATWTGDEYEQYFGPGTRLTVT.

The DNA for the CDR3 is TGCAGTGCCAGTGGGGGGGGCGGCGAGCAGTACTTC. This encodes CSASGGGGEQYF. The rearrangement uses TRBV20-1 and TRBJ2-7, with D possibly TRBD2 on 7 matching bases. V was pared by 6 bases and J by 6 bases, with 15 bases between. The CDR3 contains 12 residues. Germline lookup yields CDR1 DFQATT and CDR2 SNEGSKA (reference sequence).

The chain couples TRBV7-2 to TRBJ2-7; weak D call: TRBD2 (6 bases). The CDR3 is 14 residues long. The germline V and J ends were trimmed by 6 bases and 1 base, with 13 bases remaining between them. The germline V gene has CDR1 SGHTA and CDR2 FQGNSA. CDR3 protein: CASSYRDLSYEQYF. The DNA for the CDR3 is TGTGCCAGCAGTTACCGGGACTTATCCTACGAGCAGTACTTC.

This chain uses TRBV6-6 with TRBJ1-4, with no clear D. There are 11 residues in the CDR3. V was cut by 6 bases and J by 5 bases, with 4 bases left in between. Germline-derived CDR1 and CDR2 are MNHNY and SVGAGI (reference sequence). The CDR3 nucleotides are TGTGCCAGCAGAGAGAATGAAAAACTGTTTTTT. It is translated as CASRENEKLFF.

The rearrangement uses TRBV4-1 and TRBJ2-2, with 10 bases lining up with TRBD2. Germline trimming cut 5 bases from V and 4 bases from J; bases unmatched to any gene: 10. The CDR3 length is 17 residues. Germline V lookup: CDR1 MGHRA, CDR2 YSYEKL. The CDR3 DNA reads as TGCGCCAGCAGCAGAGTGGTAACTAGCGGGGTCACCGGGGAGCTGTTTTTT. Protein sequence: CASSRVVTSGVTGELFF.

The chain uses TRBV11-2 and TRBJ2-1; D is ambiguous. Trimming took 0 bases from V and 0 from J, leaving 9 bases between them. This CDR3 has 16 residues. CDR1 and CDR2 (germline): SGHAT, FQNNGV. The CDR3 DNA sequence: TGTGCCAGCAGCTTAGATTACTTGAGCTCCTACAATGAGCAGTTCTTC. Translation: CASSLDYLSSYNEQFF.

The rearrangement joins TRBV5-7 to TRBJ1-2; TRBD1 agrees at 7 bases. TRBV5-7 is sorted into the ORF group, with uncertain function. With V trimmed by 2 bases and J by 11 bases, 12 bases remained unmatched. This CDR3 is built from 14 residues. The CDR3 spells CASSLNCETGCYTF. The CDR3 DNA reads as TGTGCCAGCAGCTTAAACTGTGAGACAGGGTGTTACACCTTC.

The chain joins TRBV7-8 to TRBJ2-5; 10 positions agree with TRBD2. The CDR3 covers 18 residues. Germline lookup yields CDR1 SGHVS and CDR2 FQNEAQ. V dropped 0 bases and J dropped 5; count of bases not matched to a gene: 12. The CDR3 loop reads CASSLAPPGAGGLETQYF. In nucleotides, the CDR3 is TGTGCCAGCAGCTTAGCCCCGCCCGGAGCGGGAGGGTTGGAGACCCAGTACTTC.

In DNA, the CDR3 is TGCACCAGCAGCGGTCGATACCGGGCTAACTATGGCTACACCTTC. Translating it yields CTSSGRYRANYGYTF. This sequence joins TRBV1 and TRBJ1-2. TRBV1 represents a pseudogene. The CDR3 is made up of 15 amino acids.

The chain carries TRBV5-4 and TRBJ2-1; D uncertain. CDR1 SGHNT and CDR2 YYREEE come from the germline V gene (reference sequence). Trimming stripped 0 bases from V and 11 bases from J, with 12 bases between. The CDR3 is 13 amino acids. The CDR3 DNA reads as TGTGCCAGCAGCTTGGCCCAAGAGGTACAGCAGTTCTTC. Protein sequence: CASSLAQEVQQFF.

The rearrangement joins TRBV4-1 to TRBJ2-5; TRBD2 agrees at 8 bases. The V gene end was trimmed by 3 bases and the J gene end by 2 bases; junction bases not matched to a gene: 8. From germline, CDR1 is MGHRA and CDR2 YSYEKL. This CDR3 is built from 16 residues. The CDR3 DNA is TGCGCCAGCAGCCATCCCCAGGGCGGGGGGCAAGAGACCCAGTACTTC. Translating it yields CASSHPQGGGQETQYF.

The chain uses TRBV24-1 and TRBJ1-3; maybe TRBD1 (5 bases). CDR3 length: 20 amino acids. V was cut by 2 bases and J by 4 bases, with 26 bases left in between. In germline, CDR1 is KGHDR, CDR2 SFDVKD. CDR3 coding DNA: TGTGCCACCAGTGATTGGCAGGGTTGTAAAAGATTCCTCTGGGGAAACACCATATATTTT. Residues: CATSDWQGCKRFLWGNTIYF.

V usage is TRBV9 and J usage is TRBJ2-3; a weak D match, TRBD2 (7 bases). The CDR3 is 14 residues long. Trimming removed 6 bases at V and 4 bases at J, with 15 bases between. Germline loops: CDR1 SGDLS, CDR2 YYNGEE. The CDR3 DNA follows: TGTGCCAGCACCGGGGGGCTAGACGCAGATACGCAGTATTTT. Encoded protein: CASTGGLDADTQYF.

The gene calls are TRBV5-8 and TRBJ1-5, with D maybe TRBD1 (6 bases). V dropped 0 bases and J dropped 7 bases, with 11 bases sitting between them. This CDR3 comprises 14 residues. Germline lookup yields CDR1 SGHTS and CDR2 YDEGEE. CDR3 coding DNA: TGTGCCAGCAGCTTGGCGGGGGGCGGACAGCCCCAGCATTTT. Translated: CASSLAGGGQPQHF. The full variable domain, with the rest looked up from reference TRBV5-8 and TRBJ1-5, is EAGVTQSPTHLIKTRGQQATLRCSPISGHTSVYWYQQALGLGLQFLLWYDEGEERNRGNFPPRFSGRQFPNYSSELNVNALELEDSALYLCASSLAGGGQPQHFGDGTRLSIL.

This clone occurred once. V gene TRBV7-8 combines with J gene TRBJ2-7, with 7 bases lining up with TRBD2. The CDR3 loop spans 14 amino acids. Trimming cost V 1 base and J 7 bases; bases outside gene matches: 7. The germline V gene encodes CDR1 SGHVS and CDR2 FQNEAQ. The CDR3 DNA is TGTGCCAGCAGCTTAGTAGGTTTGGGGGGGGAGCAGTACTTC. It encodes CASSLVGLGGEQYF.

The chain joins TRBV4-1 to TRBJ2-1, with 15 bases that match TRBD2. The CDR3 is 18 amino acids. The germline gives CDR1 MGHRA, CDR2 YSYEKL. J was trimmed by 2 bases and V by 4 bases; bases with no gene match: 6. The CDR3 DNA follows: TGCGCCAGCAGCCGCCGGACTAGCGGGGGGGCGGCCTACAATGAGCAGTTCTTC. This gives the protein CASSRRTSGGAAYNEQFF.

The chain joins TRBV9 to TRBJ2-1, with TRBD1 identical over 7 bases. V was pared by 0 bases and J by 7 bases, with 4 bases of the junction left unmatched. The CDR3 consists of 14 residues. The germline gives CDR1 SGDLS, CDR2 YYNGEE. CDR3 nucleotide sequence: TGTGCCAGCAGCGTAGGCAGGGGGATGAATGAGCAGTTCTTC. Translated, it gives CASSVGRGMNEQFF. Full variable domain (rest looked up from reference TRBV9 and TRBJ2-1): DSGVTQTPKHLITATGQRVTLRCSPRSGDLSVYWYQQSLDQGLQFLIQYYNGEERAKGNILERFSAQQFPDLHSELNLSSLELGDSALYFCASSVGRGMNEQFFGPGTRLTVL.

The V and J genes are TRBV5-6 and TRBJ2-7; 14 positions agree with TRBD2. Trimming at V came to 4 bases and at J to 3 bases, leaving 6 bases not matched to a gene. CDR3 length equals 16 residues. In germline, CDR1 is SGHDT, CDR2 YYEEEE. In DNA, the CDR3 is TGTGCCAGCAGCAGACTAGCGGGAGGGCCAGTCTACGAGCAGTACTTC. Translation gives CASSRLAGGPVYEQYF.

This sequence joins TRBV6-1 and TRBJ1-3; TRBD1 is a possible D gene (5 bases). The germline V gene encodes CDR1 MNHNS and CDR2 SASEGT. V was shortened by 1 base and J by 8 bases, with 15 bases between the two germline ends. The CDR3 is made up of 15 amino acids. CDR3 sequence: CASSEVQGTVDTIYF. CDR3 DNA: TGTGCCAGCAGTGAAGTCCAGGGTACTGTGGACACCATATATTTT.

The rearrangement links TRBV30 to TRBJ2-5; TRBD2 aligns across 12 bases. The V gene end was trimmed by 0 bases and the J gene end by 5 bases; junction bases not matched to a gene: 1. This CDR3 contains 14 residues. CDR1 is GTSNPN, CDR2 SVGIG, per germline (reference sequence). CDR3 nucleotide sequence: TGTGCCTGGAGTGTAGGACTAGCGGGGGAGACCCAGTACTTC. It translates to CAWSVGLAGETQYF. The full variable domain, its missing parts supplied by reference TRBV30 and TRBJ2-5, is SQTIHQWPATLVQPVGSPLSLECTVEGTSNPNLYWYRQAAGRGLQLLFYSVGIGQISSEVPQNLSASRPQDRQFILSSKKLLLSDSGFYLCAWSVGLAGETQYFGPGTRLLVL.